This TCR beta chain appears in the sequencing data of a study of cytomegalovirus exposure and HLA in healthy donors. PCR employed 60 Vbeta and 13 Jbeta primers. The table came from immunoSEQ multiplex PCR; TCRdb's copy has only in-frame clones and leaves some out. Of under 200,000 clones listed, about 71% are singletons. Sequences were obtained from PBMCs. The receptor comes from a woman aged 35 to 49 in good health and CMV-seropositive.

Written as DNA, the CDR3 is TGTGCCAGCAGCTTGGGACAGCTCACAGATACGCAGTATTTT. This gives the protein CASSLGQLTDTQYF. The chain has TRBV5-4 and TRBJ2-3, with D maybe TRBD1 (5 bases). The CDR3 length is 14 residues. V was shortened by 0 bases and J by 2 bases, with 7 bases between the two germline ends. CDR1 is SGHNT and CDR2 is YYREEE in the germline V gene (reference sequence).